This TCR beta chain was identified during a study of CDR3 diversity in severe acne. This clonotype has ten or more counts. Germline CDR1 reads LGHDT; CDR2 reads YNNKEL (reference sequence). The CDR3 runs to 17 residues. Trimming took off 1 base at V and 1 base at J, with 11 bases between the two ends. TCRdb reanalysed the PCR reads using MiXCR and keeps one entry per CDR3 protein. The top ten clones hold 9.5% to 13% of a sample with about 93,000 distinct CDR3 sequences, around half of them seen once. The TCR comes from a male donor in good health, serving as a control. The chain joins TRBV3-1 to TRBJ2-6; D remains ambiguous. Sequencing input: blood. In nucleotides, the CDR3 is TGTGCCAGCAGCCAAGGGAACAGCTTGTCTGGGGCCAACGTCCTGACTTTC. Translating it yields CASSQGNSLSGANVLTF.